The 28 T cell receptor beta chains presented below share a single source sample, sequenced in a study of cytomegalovirus exposure and HLA in healthy donors. Researchers ran the PCR with 60 Vbeta and 13 Jbeta primers. Clones were read by immunoSEQ multiplex PCR, and TCRdb kept only the in-frame ones, dropping some. The sample has around 94,000 clones; 63% are singletons. The sequencing input was PBMCs. These TCRs come from a human donor in good health.

J is TRBJ1-5 and V is TRBV4-1, with TRBD1 matching over 7 bases. The CDR3 contains 15 residues. V gave up 1 base and J gave up 6 bases; unmatched junction bases: 6. The germline gives CDR1 MGHRA, CDR2 YSYEKL. The CDR3 region has the DNA TGCGCCAGCAGCCAAGGTCAGGGGGGAAGTCAGCCCCAGCATTTT. This sequence encodes CASSQGQGGSQPQHF.

This clone was observed a handful of times. The rearrangement links TRBV4-2 to TRBJ2-5; 12 nucleotides align to TRBD2. CDR3 size: 15 residues. With 4 bases clipped from V and 3 bases from J, the junction kept 3 bases outside the gene matches. In germline, CDR1 is LGHNA, CDR2 YNFKEQ. The CDR3 coding sequence is TGTGCCAGCAGCCCGACTAGCGGGAGTGAAGAGACCCAGTACTTC. This encodes CASSPTSGSEETQYF.

This sequence joins TRBV4-1 and TRBJ1-2, with D possibly being TRBD1 (5 bases). Trimming stripped 3 bases from V and 3 bases from J, with 8 bases between. From germline, CDR1 is MGHRA and CDR2 YSYEKL. The CDR3 extends over 13 amino acids. In DNA form, the CDR3 reads TGCGCCAGCAGCCACGACAGCCACTATGGCTACACCTTC. It yields the protein CASSHDSHYGYTF.

The rearrangement links TRBV28 to TRBJ1-3; no clear D gene. V dropped 1 base and J dropped 4 bases, with 11 bases sitting between them. In germline, CDR1 is MDHEN, CDR2 SYDVKM. The CDR3 has 15 residues. The DNA for the CDR3 is TGTGCCAGCAGTTTATCCTCGACGGGGGGAAACACCATATATTTT. It specifies CASSLSSTGGNTIYF.

This clone was counted between two and nine times. V is TRBV5-1 and J is TRBJ2-5, with 10 bases that match TRBD2. This CDR3 comprises 16 residues. The germline V gene encodes CDR1 SGHRS and CDR2 YFSETQ. V shed 3 bases and J 2 bases; nucleotides not matched to a gene: 7. This CDR3 reads CASSSLAGGGQETQYF. CDR3 DNA sequence: TGCGCCAGCAGCTCCTTAGCGGGAGGAGGACAAGAGACCCAGTACTTC.

The J gene is TRBJ2-5, the V gene TRBV11-2, with 9 bases lining up with TRBD1. This CDR3 has 15 amino acids. Germline lookup yields CDR1 SGHAT and CDR2 FQNNGV. The trim removed 3 bases at V and 5 bases at J, leaving 7 bases unmatched. CDR3 DNA: TGTGCCAGCAGCTTTTCCGGGACAGGGTGGGAGACCCAGTACTTC. It encodes CASSFSGTGWETQYF.

The chain has TRBV5-1 and TRBJ2-1; 13 nucleotides match TRBD2. CDR1 and CDR2 from the germline V gene are SGHRS and YFSETQ. Trimming at V came to 0 bases and at J to 2 bases, leaving 2 bases not matched to a gene. This CDR3 is built from 17 residues. The CDR3 region is CASSLEGLAGAYNEQFF. CDR3 nucleotides: TGCGCCAGCAGCTTGGAAGGACTAGCGGGGGCCTACAATGAGCAGTTCTTC.

The sample holds a few counts of this clone. This rearrangement joins TRBV30 to TRBJ2-7; D is unclear. Between the trimmed V and J ends, which lost 1 base and 0 bases, there was a span of 16 bases. Germline CDR1 and CDR2: GTSNPN and SVGIG (reference sequence). The CDR3 covers 16 residues. The CDR3 region has the DNA TGTGCCTGGAGTGGAAGACTGGATCCGAGCTCCTACGAGCAGTACTTC. Amino acid sequence: CAWSGRLDPSSYEQYF.

This clone turned up a few times. The chain combines TRBV6-1 with TRBJ1-1; D unresolved. Trimming left V 1 base short and J 0 bases short, with 9 bases between. The germline V gene encodes CDR1 MNHNS and CDR2 SASEGT. The CDR3 runs to 15 residues. CDR3 residues: CASSEGQDMNTEAFF. CDR3 coding DNA: TGTGCCAGCAGTGAAGGTCAGGATATGAACACTGAAGCTTTCTTT.

The chain combines TRBV6-5 with TRBJ2-2; 8 bases align to TRBD1. CDR3 length: 15 residues. Germline V gene sequence: CDR1 MNHEY, CDR2 SVGAGI. V gave up 5 bases and J gave up 1 base; unmatched junction bases: 3. CDR3 nucleotide sequence: TGTGCCAGCAGTAATACAGGGGGGAACACCGGGGAGCTGTTTTTT. Its protein product is CASSNTGGNTGELFF.

This clone was counted a few times. The chain employs TRBV18 and TRBJ1-5; 8 bases agree with TRBD1. With 6 bases clipped from V and 7 bases from J, the junction kept 14 bases outside the gene matches. The CDR3 runs 16 residues. Germline V gene sequence: CDR1 KGHSH, CDR2 LQKENI. The CDR3 DNA sequence: TGTGCCAGCTCCCCCGCCGTCCTGAGACAGGGGCAGCCCCAGCATTTT. Translating gives CASSPAVLRQGQPQHF.

The chain is built from TRBV29-1 and TRBJ2-3; TRBD1 matches 7 bases. This CDR3 is built from 15 residues. Germline CDR1 is SQVTM and CDR2 is ANQGSEA. V lost 6 bases and J lost 3; bases outside the gene matches: 12. The CDR3 nucleotides read TGCAGCGTAGCCGGGACAGAAGAACTAACAGATACGCAGTATTTT. This translates into CSVAGTEELTDTQYF.

The chain links TRBV7-8 to TRBJ2-1, with 10 positions matching TRBD2. The CDR3 runs to 18 residues. Germline values: CDR1 SGHVS, CDR2 FQNEAQ. Germline trimming cut 1 base from V and 6 bases from J; bases unmatched to any gene: 12. CDR3 loop: CASSLERPASGSSNEQFF. The CDR3 coding sequence is TGTGCCAGCAGCTTAGAAAGACCTGCTAGCGGGAGTTCCAATGAGCAGTTCTTC.

CDR3 in amino acids: CASSGTGGVYGYTF. In nucleotides, the CDR3 is TGTGCCAGCAGTGGGACAGGGGGCGTCTATGGCTACACCTTC. The V and J genes are TRBV6-1 and TRBJ1-2; 11 nucleotides align to TRBD1. Germline V CDR1 and CDR2: MNHNS, SASEGT. The CDR3 totals 14 residues. The J segment lost 4 bases and the V segment lost 4 bases, leaving 2 bases of the junction unmatched.

This chain connects TRBV19 to TRBJ2-7, with 7 bases aligning to TRBD1. Per germline, CDR1 LNHDA and CDR2 SQIVND (reference sequence). V shed 5 bases, J shed 2 bases, and the junction held 6 bases outside the gene matches. There are 14 residues in the CDR3. CDR3 sequence (DNA): TGTGCCAGTAGTCCCTGGACAGGAGCCTACGAGCAGTACTTC. Translation gives CASSPWTGAYEQYF.

The chain is built from TRBV4-1 and TRBJ2-7; the match to TRBD2 covers 9 bases. Trimming cost V 1 base and J 5 bases; bases outside gene matches: 0. Germline CDR1 is MGHRA and CDR2 is YSYEKL. The CDR3 has 13 amino acids. CDR3 nucleotides: TGCGCCAGCAGCCAAGGACTAGCGGACGAGCAGTACTTC. It is translated as CASSQGLADEQYF.

The J gene is TRBJ2-1, the V gene TRBV25-1; D unclear. Germline CDR1 MGHDK, CDR2 SYGVNS. The CDR3 consists of 13 residues. Deletions cut 6 bases from V and 0 bases from J, with 6 bases between. CDR3 nucleotide sequence: TGTGCCAGCAGCGGTAGCTCCTACAATGAGCAGTTCTTC. Its translation: CASSGSSYNEQFF.

This chain joins TRBV19 and TRBJ2-5, with a possible D match to TRBD1 (6 bases). Trimming left V 5 bases short and J 1 base short, with 14 bases between. The CDR3 is 15 amino acids. The germline gives CDR1 LNHDA, CDR2 SQIVND (reference sequence). The CDR3 region has the DNA TGTGCCAGTAGTTTCCGGACAGAACCCCAAGAGACCCAGTACTTC. This sequence encodes CASSFRTEPQETQYF.

This clone occurred a few times. The rearrangement joins TRBV5-4 to TRBJ1-1; 11 bases agree with TRBD1. The CDR3 sequence is 18 residues long. With V trimmed by 1 base and J by 2 bases, 10 bases remained unmatched. CDR1 is SGHNT and CDR2 is YYREEE in the germline V gene (reference sequence). CDR3 nucleotide sequence: TGTGCCAGCAGCTTGACGCGGGACAGGGGGAGGAAAAACACTGAAGCTTTCTTT. Its protein product is CASSLTRDRGRKNTEAFF.

This clone was seen once. The CDR3 sequence: CAWGYGGPYNEQFF. For the CDR3, the DNA is TGTGCCTGGGGGTACGGGGGGCCTTACAATGAGCAGTTCTTC. This chain connects TRBV30 to TRBJ2-1, with a possible D match to TRBD2 (7 bases). V was clipped by 5 bases and J by 4 bases, with 15 bases between them. This CDR3 has 14 residues. Germline V CDR1 and CDR2: GTSNPN, SVGIG (reference sequence).

The CDR3 is CASSESAGGPGEQFF. CDR3 DNA sequence: TGCGCCAGCAGTGAGTCTGCGGGAGGGCCGGGTGAGCAGTTCTTC. The V call is TRBV10-1, the J call TRBJ2-1; 9 bases agree with TRBD2. The V gene's germline CDR1 is WNHNN and CDR2 SYGVQD (reference sequence). The ends lost 0 bases at V and 9 bases at J; junction bases unmatched: 6. The CDR3 spans 15 residues.

The chain couples TRBV27 to TRBJ1-6, with a weak D call TRBD1 (5 bases). The germline V gene has CDR1 MNHEY and CDR2 SMNVEV (reference sequence). Trimming left V 5 bases short and J 9 bases short, with 11 bases between. The CDR3 covers 13 residues. The CDR3 DNA sequence: TGTGCCAGCAGTGCCCTCCAGGGTTCACCCCTCCACTTT. Translated, it gives CASSALQGSPLHF.

This clone was detected once. This sequence joins TRBV6-4 and TRBJ1-4; the D is unclear. Germline lookup yields CDR1 MRHNA and CDR2 SNTAGT. The CDR3 runs to 13 residues. In DNA form, the CDR3 reads TGTGCTTTACCGTTGCAGACTAATGAAAAACTGTTTTTT. It yields the protein CALPLQTNEKLFF.

This clone showed up just a few times. V and J are TRBV4-2 and TRBJ2-7, with D possibly TRBD1 on 6 matching bases. Trimming took 3 bases from V and 4 from J, leaving 13 bases between them. The CDR3 has 14 amino acids. Looked up from germline, CDR1 is LGHNA and CDR2 is YNFKEQ. CDR3 coding DNA: TGTGCCAGCAGCCAGTTAGTGCAGGGGTACGAGCAGTACTTC. Its protein product is CASSQLVQGYEQYF.

This chain uses TRBV28 with TRBJ2-5; 10 bases match TRBD2. Unmatched junction bases numbered 7, after V lost 6 bases and J lost 3 bases. The CDR3 totals 15 residues. Germline CDR1 and CDR2: MDHEN and SYDVKM. The CDR3 DNA follows: TGTGCCAGCAGAAGGTGGACTAGCGGAAAAGAGACCCAGTACTTC. It is translated as CASRRWTSGKETQYF.

The V call is TRBV27, the J call TRBJ2-7; 10 bases align to TRBD1. Losses at the gene ends were 5 bases for V and 5 bases for J; bases not matched to a gene: 9. Germline V gene lookup returns CDR1 MNHEY and CDR2 SMNVEV (reference sequence). The CDR3 runs 15 residues. The CDR3 coding sequence is TGTGCCAGCAGTCAAACGGGACAGGGGAACCACGAGCAGTACTTC. Its translation: CASSQTGQGNHEQYF.

The DNA for the CDR3 is TGCGCCAGCAGCTTGGGGAGCTCTGGAAACACCATATATTTT. This encodes CASSLGSSGNTIYF. The J gene is TRBJ1-3, the V gene TRBV5-1, with D unclear. From germline, CDR1 is SGHRS and CDR2 YFSETQ. V lost 0 bases, J lost 0 bases, and 4 bases lay in between. CDR3 size: 14 residues.

This chain links TRBV19 with TRBJ2-3; the D is unclear. The CDR3 runs 14 residues. CDR1 LNHDA and CDR2 SQIVND come from the germline V gene (reference sequence). V lost 2 bases and J 1 base, leaving 7 bases between the germline ends. The CDR3 coding sequence is TGTGCCAGTAGTATACGACGGGGCACAGATACGCAGTATTTT. Translation: CASSIRRGTDTQYF.